Listed below are T cell receptor beta chains from one sample, sequenced in a study of regulatory T cells in long-lasting Graves disease. TCRdb reprocessed the multiplex PCR reads with MiXCR, giving one entry per CDR3 protein. The sample yields hundreds of thousands of distinct CDR3 sequences, about 14% seen once. This sample comprised peripheral blood mononuclear cells (PBMCs), obtained at new diagnosis, from a patient treated with antithyroid drugs. These receptors were obtained from a female donor with Graves disease. Each CDR3 is given with its conserved first and last residue. D genes are given only for firm matches. Clone size is not always given. Where it is, it says once, few, many or a class for expanded clones.

J	size	V	D	DNA	CDR3
TRBJ2-1	many	TRBV7-2	-	TGTGCCAGCAGCTCCCCTGGCGGGTTCACACAGCAGTTCTTC	CASSSPGGFTQQFF
TRBJ2-7	-	TRBV20-1	TRBD1	TGCAGTGCTAGACAAACCTCGGACAGGGGAAGGCTCCCCTACGAGCAGTACTTC	CSARQTSDRGRLPYEQYF
TRBJ1-4	many	TRBV7-9	-	TGTGCCAGCAGCGCGGCCGGGACGGAGTATGAAAAACTGTTTTTT	CASSAAGTEYEKLFF
TRBJ2-1	few	TRBV19	TRBD2	TGTGCCAGTAGTATAGATCTGCTAGCGGGTGGTCGATACAATGAGCAGTTCTTC	CASSIDLLAGGRYNEQFF
TRBJ1-1	many	TRBV11-2	-	TGTGCCAGCAGCCAGGGTCGGGGCCCGATGAACACTGAAGCTTTCTTT	CASSQGRGPMNTEAFF
TRBJ2-5	many	TRBV27	TRBD2	TGTGCCAGCAGCCTCGGACTAGCGGGAGTCCAAGAGACCCAGTACTTC	CASSLGLAGVQETQYF
TRBJ1-2	-	TRBV10-3	-	TGTGCCATCAGTGTTGGGGACGATGGCCACACCTTC	CAISVGDDGHTF
TRBJ1-5	many	TRBV5-1	TRBD1	TGCGCCAGCAGCCCGGGACAGGGGGGCAATCAGCCCCAGCATTTT	CASSPGQGGNQPQHF
TRBJ2-2	many	TRBV12-3/TRBV12-4	-	TGTGCCAGCAGTCCCTGGGATGCCGGGGAGCTGTTTTTT	CASSPWDAGELFF
TRBJ2-2	-	TRBV6-1	TRBD2	TGTGCCAGCAGTGAAGCGGTAATCCCGCGGGGGGGCACCGGGGAGCTGTTTTTT	CASSEAVIPRGGTGELFF
TRBJ2-1	many	TRBV29-1	-	TGCAGCGCCCCCCGGCAGGTGGAATACAATGAGCAGTTCTTC	CSAPRQVEYNEQFF
TRBJ2-7	many	TRBV7-2	-	TGTGCCAGCAGCTACCCGGGCGCAGGGGCGGCGTACGAGCAGTACTTC	CASSYPGAGAAYEQYF
TRBJ1-3	-	TRBV30	-	TGTGCCTGGAGTGATCGAGGGTCGGGAGGAAACACCATATATTTT	CAWSDRGSGGNTIYF
TRBJ2-7	many	TRBV12-3/TRBV12-4	-	TGTGCCAGCAGTTTTTCGGGACTGGGCGGATGGGAGCAGTACTTC	CASSFSGLGGWEQYF
TRBJ1-1	few	TRBV5-6	-	TGTGCCAGCAGCGTAACTTGGTCTGCTACTGAAGCTTTCTTT	CASSVTWSATEAFF
TRBJ2-7	many	TRBV6-1	TRBD1	TGTGCCAGCACTGACAGGGGCCTCTCCTACGAGCAGTACTTC	CASTDRGLSYEQYF
TRBJ2-7	many	TRBV2	-	TGTGCCAGCAGCGAGCCCGGGACCCCAAGCTCCTACGAGCAGTACTTC	CASSEPGTPSSYEQYF
TRBJ2-1	many	TRBV6-2/TRBV6-3	TRBD2	TGTGCCAGCACCCCAGCGGGAGGGGTTTATGAGCAGTTCTTC	CASTPAGGVYEQFF